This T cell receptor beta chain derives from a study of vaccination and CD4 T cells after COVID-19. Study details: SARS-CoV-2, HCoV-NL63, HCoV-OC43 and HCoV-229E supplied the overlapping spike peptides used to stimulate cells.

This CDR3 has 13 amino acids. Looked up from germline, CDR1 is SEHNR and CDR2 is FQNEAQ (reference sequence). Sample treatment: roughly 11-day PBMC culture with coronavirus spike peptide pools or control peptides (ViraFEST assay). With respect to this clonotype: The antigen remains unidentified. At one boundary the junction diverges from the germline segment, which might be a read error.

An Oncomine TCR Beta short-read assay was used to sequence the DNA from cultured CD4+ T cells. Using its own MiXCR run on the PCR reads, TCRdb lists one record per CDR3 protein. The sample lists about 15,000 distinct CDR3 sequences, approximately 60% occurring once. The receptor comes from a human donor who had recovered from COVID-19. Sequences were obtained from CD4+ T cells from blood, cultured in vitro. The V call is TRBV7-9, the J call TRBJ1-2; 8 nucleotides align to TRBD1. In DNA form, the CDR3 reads TGCGCCAGCAGCCGACAGGGGTGGAATGGCTACACCTTC. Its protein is CASSRQGWNGYTF. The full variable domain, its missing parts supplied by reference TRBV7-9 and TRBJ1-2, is DTGVSQNPRHKITKRGQNVTFRCDPISEHNRLYWYRQTLGQGPEFLTYFQNEAQLEKSRLLSDRFSAERPKGSFSTLEIQRTEQGDSAMYLCASSRQGWNGYTFGSGTRLTVV.